This T cell receptor beta chain was sequenced during a study of T cell responses to AZD1222 COVID-19 vaccine. Libraries were prepared by immunoSEQ multiplex PCR; TCRdb keeps only in-frame clonotypes and omits some of them. The sample has about 140,000 clones; roughly 92% are singletons. The study, taken as a whole, reports: Only six individuals given AZD1222 were seropositive at baseline. Females made up more of the donors, who were largely white British, and clonal diversity may have come out too low.

A single count supports this clone. Its specificity is not known. Germline V gives CDR1 MGHRA, CDR2 YSYEKL. The CDR3 length is 17 residues. Trimming left V 1 base short and J 1 base short, with 13 bases between. The chain carries TRBV4-1 and TRBJ2-2; D possibly corresponds to TRBD2 (6 bases). The sample was peripheral blood, taken on day 0 of AZD1222 vaccination. The sequence came from an adult in good health. The CDR3 DNA reads as TGCGCCAGCAGCCAAGCTTGGGCGGGACTGAACACCGGGGAGCTGTTTTTT. Protein: CASSQAWAGLNTGELFF.